The 12 T cell receptor beta chains below all came from one sample that was sequenced in a study of PD-1 blockade in classical Hodgkin lymphoma. Profiling relied on immunoSEQ multiplex PCR, and the TCRdb table lists in-frame clones only, not all of them. The sample lists approximately 99,000 clones, roughly 87% seen once, with about 20% in the top ten. Brentuximab vedotin exposure varied, and every patient relapsed after autologous stem cell transplantation. Here the sequenced sample was peripheral blood mononuclear cells (PBMCs), taken before the second cycle of nivolumab. The receptors here all came from a human donor with classical Hodgkin lymphoma.

The chain uses TRBV5-1 and TRBJ1-5; the D gene is possibly TRBD1 (5 bases). This CDR3 has 15 amino acids. Germline V lookup: CDR1 SGHRS, CDR2 YFSETQ. V gave up 0 bases and J gave up 7 bases, with 14 bases separating them. The CDR3 loop reads CASSLVSGKEQPQHF. In DNA form, the CDR3 reads TGCGCCAGCAGCTTGGTTTCAGGGAAGGAACAGCCCCAGCATTTT.

V is TRBV6-5 and J is TRBJ1-2, with D uncertain. The V gene lost 4 bases and the J gene lost 6 bases, with 15 bases spanning the gap. Germline CDR1 and CDR2: MNHEY and SVGAGI. The CDR3 runs to 14 residues. Here the CDR3 DNA reads TGTGCCAGCAGTTTCGTCTCAGGTACCAATGGCTACACCTTC. This encodes CASSFVSGTNGYTF.

This rearrangement joins TRBV4-1 to TRBJ2-7; 11 bases match TRBD2. The V segment lost 4 bases and the J segment 0 bases; nucleotides outside the gene matches: 5. Germline CDR1 and CDR2: MGHRA and YSYEKL. The CDR3 consists of 16 residues. This CDR3 is CASSLPTSGDSYEQYF. CDR3 DNA: TGCGCCAGCAGCCTCCCGACTAGCGGGGACTCCTACGAGCAGTACTTC.

This clone came up a few times. CDR3: CASSDPRNHQGFRETQYF. Written as DNA, the CDR3 is TGTGCCAGCAGTGATCCCCGAAATCATCAGGGTTTTCGGGAGACCCAGTACTTC. The rearrangement links TRBV25-1 to TRBJ2-5; tentatively, D is TRBD1 (5 bases). V was clipped by 3 bases and J by 5 bases, with 25 bases between them. The CDR3 loop spans 18 amino acids. Germline-derived CDR1 and CDR2 are MGHDK and SYGVNS.

This clone was recorded only once. The chain links TRBV18 to TRBJ2-5; 7 bases align to TRBD1. The junction had 12 bases not matched to a gene; V was cut back by 3 bases and J by 5 bases. Germline V lookup: CDR1 KGHSH, CDR2 LQKENI. The CDR3 runs to 16 residues. The CDR3 region has the DNA TGTGCCAGCTCACCTATACCTTTAGGGGGCCGGGAGACCCAGTACTTC. This translates into CASSPIPLGGRETQYF.

This chain links TRBV4-2 with TRBJ2-2; no reliable D call. Germline loops: CDR1 LGHNA, CDR2 YNFKEQ. The CDR3 is 14 residues long. V lost 0 bases and J lost 4, with 6 bases in between. DNA for the CDR3: TGTGCCAGCAGCCAAGAAAGGTTCACCGGGGAGCTGTTTTTT. Its translation is CASSQERFTGELFF.

J is TRBJ1-3 and V is TRBV7-9, with D unresolved. This CDR3 is 16 amino acids long. Trimming removed 4 bases at V and 2 bases at J, with 15 bases between. The germline gives CDR1 SEHNR, CDR2 FQNEAQ (reference sequence). The CDR3, as DNA: TGTGCCAGCAGCTCCGGACTCCGGGCGGCTGGAAACACCATATATTTT. It translates to CASSSGLRAAGNTIYF.

This chain joins TRBV27 and TRBJ1-1; no firm D call. V was cut by 3 bases and J by 4 bases, with 18 bases left in between. CDR3 length: 16 amino acids. Germline V gene lookup returns CDR1 MNHEY and CDR2 SMNVEV (reference sequence). The CDR3 nucleotides read TGTGCCAGCAGTTTTTGGGGAAGGACCGTTGGCACTGAAGCTTTCTTT. Translated: CASSFWGRTVGTEAFF.

The V and J genes are TRBV4-2 and TRBJ2-7; no firm D call. Germline assignment: CDR1 LGHNA and CDR2 YNFKEQ. This CDR3 comprises 13 residues. V lost 4 bases and J lost 4, with 11 bases in between. CDR3 in DNA: TGTGCCAGCAGCCCCGAAATAGGATACGAGCAGTACTTC. Protein sequence: CASSPEIGYEQYF.

The V and J genes are TRBV4-2 and TRBJ1-2, with a tentative D call TRBD1 (5 bases). There are 14 residues in the CDR3. The ends were cut back, 4 bases at V and 3 bases at J, with 12 bases in the middle. Per the germline V gene, CDR1 is LGHNA and CDR2 is YNFKEQ. The CDR3 loop reads CASSPRGGDYGYTF. In DNA form, the CDR3 reads TGTGCCAGCAGCCCACGGGGGGGTGACTATGGCTACACCTTC.

The V call is TRBV5-6, the J call TRBJ2-3, with TRBD1 as a possible D gene (6 bases). The ends were cut back, 3 bases at V and 1 base at J, with 15 bases in the middle. This CDR3 contains 16 residues. Germline V gene lookup returns CDR1 SGHDT and CDR2 YYEEEE. CDR3 nucleotides: TGTGCCAGCAGCTCGCCAGTGGGACACCGCACAGATACGCAGTATTTT. Translation: CASSSPVGHRTDTQYF.

This sequence joins TRBV19 and TRBJ2-7; possibly TRBD1 for D (7 bases). CDR3 length: 13 residues. Germline V lookup: CDR1 LNHDA, CDR2 SQIVND (reference sequence). V gave up 5 bases and J gave up 4 bases, with 12 bases separating them. CDR3 amino acids: CASSLQGGYEQYF. In DNA form, the CDR3 reads TGTGCCAGTAGTCTCCAGGGGGGATACGAGCAGTACTTC.